These T cell receptor beta chains were read from a single sample in a study of blood T cell repertoires in COVID-19. Sequenced by immunoSEQ multiplex PCR; TCRdb stores in-frame clones only, minus some. Of about 480,000 clones listed, 80% to 90% are singletons. The sample comprised peripheral blood. All receptors come from a man between 18 and 29 years old with COVID-19, enrolled during active disease. Each CDR3 is given with its conserved first and last residue. The D gene is left open where the match is weak.

v_call	d_call	j_call	cdr3_aa	cdr3_nt
TRBV2	.	TRBJ2-1	CASSRFRDEQFF	TGTGCCAGCAGTCGGTTCAGGGATGAGCAGTTCTTC
TRBV5-4	TRBD2	TRBJ2-3	CASRIAGESQAQYF	TGTGCCAGCAGAATAGCGGGGGAGAGTCAGGCGCAGTATTTT
TRBV2	.	TRBJ2-1	CASSEALLVVAYNEQFF	TGTGCCAGCAGTGAAGCGCTACTAGTGGTGGCCTACAATGAGCAGTTCTTC
TRBV6-5	.	TRBJ2-7	CASSQYGTSGEQYF	TGTGCCAGCAGTCAATACGGGACTTCCGGGGAGCAGTACTTC
TRBV7-7	.	TRBJ1-4	CASSFSSGFREKLFF	TGTGCCAGCAGCTTTTCGTCAGGGTTCAGAGAAAAACTGTTTTTT
TRBV5-4	.	TRBJ1-6	CASSLDSSRNSPLHF	TGTGCCAGCAGCTTGGATAGCAGCCGAAATTCACCCCTCCACTTT
TRBV7-8	TRBD1	TRBJ1-2	CASSPTGQAINYGYTF	TGTGCCAGCAGCCCGACAGGACAGGCGATTAACTATGGCTACACCTTC
TRBV6-1	TRBD2	TRBJ2-3	CASSETWVTSGRDTQYF	TGTGCCAGCAGTGAAACCTGGGTGACTAGCGGGAGAGATACGCAGTATTTT
TRBV5-1	.	TRBJ2-7	CASSLGGASSYEQYF	TGCGCCAGCAGCTTGGGCGGGGCTAGCTCCTACGAGCAGTACTTC
TRBV6-6	.	TRBJ1-4	CASSSTDKNEKLFF	TGTGCCAGCAGCTCGACAGACAAAAATGAAAAACTGTTTTTT
TRBV2	TRBD1	TRBJ1-5	CASRVDRGLGQPQHF	TGTGCCAGCAGGGTAGACAGGGGGCTAGGTCAGCCCCAGCATTTT
TRBV2	TRBD2	TRBJ2-1	CASRGQAGAYNEQFF	TGTGCCAGCAGAGGTCAGGCGGGGGCCTACAATGAGCAGTTCTTC